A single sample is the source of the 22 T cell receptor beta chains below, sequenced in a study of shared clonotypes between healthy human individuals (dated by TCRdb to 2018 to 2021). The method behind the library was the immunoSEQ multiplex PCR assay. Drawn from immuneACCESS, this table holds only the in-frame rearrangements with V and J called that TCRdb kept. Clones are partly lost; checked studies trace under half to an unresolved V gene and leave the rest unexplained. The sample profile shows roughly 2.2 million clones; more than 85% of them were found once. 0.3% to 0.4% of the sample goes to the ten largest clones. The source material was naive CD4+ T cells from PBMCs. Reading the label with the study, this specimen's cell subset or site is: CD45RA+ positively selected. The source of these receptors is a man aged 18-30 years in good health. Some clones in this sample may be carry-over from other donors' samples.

CDR3 sequence: CSGGTSVTDTQYF. DNA for the CDR3: TGCAGCGGCGGGACTAGCGTCACAGATACGCAGTATTTT. V usage is TRBV29-1 and J usage is TRBJ2-3; 10 bases are shared with TRBD2. The germline gives CDR1 SQVTM, CDR2 ANQGSEA. J lost 2 bases, V lost 7 bases, and 3 bases had no gene match. The CDR3 runs to 13 residues.

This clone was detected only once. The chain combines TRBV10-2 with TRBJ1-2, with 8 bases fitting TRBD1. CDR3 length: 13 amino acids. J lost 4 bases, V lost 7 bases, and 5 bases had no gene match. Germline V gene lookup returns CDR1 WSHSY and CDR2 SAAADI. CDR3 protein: CASIQGAGYGYTF. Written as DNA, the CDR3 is TGCGCCAGCATTCAGGGGGCCGGCTATGGCTACACCTTC.

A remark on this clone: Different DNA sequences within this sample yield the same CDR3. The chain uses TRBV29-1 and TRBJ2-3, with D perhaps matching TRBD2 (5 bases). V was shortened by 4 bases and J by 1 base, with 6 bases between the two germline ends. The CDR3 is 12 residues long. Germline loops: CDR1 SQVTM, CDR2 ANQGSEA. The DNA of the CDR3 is TGCAGCGTTGCCGGGGGCACAGATACGCAGTATTTT. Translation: CSVAGGTDTQYF.

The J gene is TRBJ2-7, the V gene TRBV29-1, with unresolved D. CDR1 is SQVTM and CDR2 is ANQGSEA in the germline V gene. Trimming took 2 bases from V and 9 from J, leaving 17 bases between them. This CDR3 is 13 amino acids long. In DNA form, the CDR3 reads TGCAGCGTTGAACCCCGCCGCCCTATGGGGCAGTACTTC. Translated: CSVEPRRPMGQYF.

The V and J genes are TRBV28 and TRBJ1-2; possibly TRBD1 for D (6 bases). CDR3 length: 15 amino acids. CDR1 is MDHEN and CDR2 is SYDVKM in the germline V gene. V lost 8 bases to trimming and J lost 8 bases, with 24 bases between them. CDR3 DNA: TGTGCCAGCCTCCCGGGGGGCCTTGGGCTCGAGGGCTACACCTTC. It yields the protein CASLPGGLGLEGYTF.

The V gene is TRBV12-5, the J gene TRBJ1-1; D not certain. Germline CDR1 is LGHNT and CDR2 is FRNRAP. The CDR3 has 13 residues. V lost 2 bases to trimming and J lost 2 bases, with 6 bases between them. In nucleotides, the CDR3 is TGTGCTAGTGGTTTGACGGCAAACACTGAAGCTTTCTTT. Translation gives CASGLTANTEAFF.

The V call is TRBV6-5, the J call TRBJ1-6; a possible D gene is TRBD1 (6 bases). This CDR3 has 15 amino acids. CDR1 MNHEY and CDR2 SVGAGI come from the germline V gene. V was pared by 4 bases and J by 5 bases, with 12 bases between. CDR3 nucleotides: TGTGCCAGCAGTTCCATACAGGGAAATAATTCACCCCTCCACTTT. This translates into CASSSIQGNNSPLHF.

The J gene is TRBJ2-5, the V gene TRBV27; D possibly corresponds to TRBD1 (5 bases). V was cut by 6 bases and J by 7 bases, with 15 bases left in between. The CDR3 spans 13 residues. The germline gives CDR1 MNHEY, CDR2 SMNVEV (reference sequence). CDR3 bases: TGTGCCAGCAGCACCAGGGATTCGGGGACCCAGTACTTC. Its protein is CASSTRDSGTQYF.

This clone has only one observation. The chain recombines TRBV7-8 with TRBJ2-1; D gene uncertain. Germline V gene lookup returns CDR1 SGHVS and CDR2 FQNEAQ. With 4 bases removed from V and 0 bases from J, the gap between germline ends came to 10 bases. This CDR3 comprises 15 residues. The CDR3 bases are TGTGCCAGCAGCTATTGGGCCAGCTCCTACAATGAGCAGTTCTTC. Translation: CASSYWASSYNEQFF. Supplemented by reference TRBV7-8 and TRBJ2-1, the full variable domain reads GAGVSQSPRYKVAKRGQDVALRCDPISGHVSLFWYQQALGQGPEFLTYFQNEAQLDKSGLPSDRFFAERPEGSVSTLKIQRTQQEDSAVYLCASSYWASSYNEQFFGPGTRLTVL.

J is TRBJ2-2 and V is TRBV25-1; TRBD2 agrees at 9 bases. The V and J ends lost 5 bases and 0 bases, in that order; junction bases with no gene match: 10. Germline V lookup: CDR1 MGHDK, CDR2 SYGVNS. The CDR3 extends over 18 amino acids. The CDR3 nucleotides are TGTGCCAGCAGTCCCCCGGGACTAGCTGGGACGAACACCGGGGAGCTGTTTTTT. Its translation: CASSPPGLAGTNTGELFF.

The CDR3 DNA reads TGCGCCAGCAGCCGAAGCCCATCGGGGGGAGAGACCCAGTACTTC. This sequence encodes CASSRSPSGGETQYF. The genes are TRBV4-1 and TRBJ2-5; the match to TRBD2 covers 7 bases. Germline V CDR1 and CDR2: MGHRA, YSYEKL. J lost 4 bases, V lost 4 bases, and 9 bases had no gene match. The CDR3 has 15 amino acids.

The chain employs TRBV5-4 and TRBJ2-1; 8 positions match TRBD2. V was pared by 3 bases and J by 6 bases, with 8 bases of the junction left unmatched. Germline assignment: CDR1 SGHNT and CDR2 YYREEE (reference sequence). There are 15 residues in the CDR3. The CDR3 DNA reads TGTGCCAGCAGCTCCCGAGGGGCGGGAGGCAATGAGCAGTTCTTC. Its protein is CASSSRGAGGNEQFF.

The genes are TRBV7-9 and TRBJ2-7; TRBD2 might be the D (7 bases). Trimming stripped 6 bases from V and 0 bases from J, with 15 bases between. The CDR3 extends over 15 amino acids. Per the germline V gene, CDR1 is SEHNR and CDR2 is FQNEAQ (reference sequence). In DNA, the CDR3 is TGTGCCAGCAGTAGGGGGGGTATGGGCTCCTACGAGCAGTACTTC. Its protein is CASSRGGMGSYEQYF.

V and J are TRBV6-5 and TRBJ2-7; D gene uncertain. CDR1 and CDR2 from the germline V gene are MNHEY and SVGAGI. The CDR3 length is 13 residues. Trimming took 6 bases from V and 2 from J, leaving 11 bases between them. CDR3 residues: CASRMGSTYEQYF. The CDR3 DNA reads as TGTGCCAGCAGGATGGGCAGTACCTACGAGCAGTACTTC.

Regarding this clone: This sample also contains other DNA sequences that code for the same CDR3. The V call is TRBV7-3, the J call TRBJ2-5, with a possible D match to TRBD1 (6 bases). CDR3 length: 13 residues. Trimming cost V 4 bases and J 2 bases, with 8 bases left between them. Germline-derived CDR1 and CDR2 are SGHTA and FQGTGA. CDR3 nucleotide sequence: TGTGCCAGCAGCTCAACAGGGCAAGAGACCCAGTACTTC. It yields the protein CASSSTGQETQYF.

DNA of the CDR3: TGTGCCAGCAGTTACCCGGGGGCTACATACGAGCAGTACTTC. Its protein is CASSYPGATYEQYF. The chain links TRBV6-6 to TRBJ2-7; the D call may be TRBD1 or TRBD2 (6 bases each). There are 14 residues in the CDR3. Germline assignment: CDR1 MNHNY and CDR2 SVGAGI (reference sequence). V shed 2 bases and J shed 4 bases, with 12 bases lying between them.

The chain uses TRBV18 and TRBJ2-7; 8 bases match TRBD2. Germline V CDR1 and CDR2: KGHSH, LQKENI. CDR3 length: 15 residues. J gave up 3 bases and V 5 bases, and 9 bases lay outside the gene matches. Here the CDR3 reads CASSAGGLDLYEQYF. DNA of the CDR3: TGTGCCAGCTCAGCCGGGGGACTAGATCTCTACGAGCAGTACTTC.

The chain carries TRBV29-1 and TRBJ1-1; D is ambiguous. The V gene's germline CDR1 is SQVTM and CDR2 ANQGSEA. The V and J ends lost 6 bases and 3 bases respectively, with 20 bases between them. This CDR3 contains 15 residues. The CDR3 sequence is CSVWANLYEDTEAFF. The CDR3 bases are TGCAGCGTCTGGGCCAACCTTTATGAGGACACTGAAGCTTTCTTT.

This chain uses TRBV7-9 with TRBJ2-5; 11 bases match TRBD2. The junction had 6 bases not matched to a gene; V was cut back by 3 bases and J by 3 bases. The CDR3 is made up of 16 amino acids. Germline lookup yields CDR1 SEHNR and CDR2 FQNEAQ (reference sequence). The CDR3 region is CASSFGLAGGKETQYF. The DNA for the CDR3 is TGTGCCAGCAGCTTCGGACTAGCGGGCGGAAAAGAGACCCAGTACTTC.

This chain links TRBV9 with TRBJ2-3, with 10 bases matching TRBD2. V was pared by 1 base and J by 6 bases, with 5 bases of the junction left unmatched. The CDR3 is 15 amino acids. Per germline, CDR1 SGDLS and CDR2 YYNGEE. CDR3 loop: CASSVPSGSMDTQYF. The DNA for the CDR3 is TGTGCCAGCAGCGTACCTAGCGGGAGCATGGATACGCAGTATTTT.

The CDR3 loop is CASSLIQYEQYF. CDR3 coding DNA: TGTGCCAGCAGTTTAATCCAGTACGAGCAGTACTTC. The chain has TRBV28 and TRBJ2-7; D gene ambiguous. Germline CDR1 MDHEN, CDR2 SYDVKM. This CDR3 region has 12 residues. The V end lost 2 bases, the J end lost 4 bases, and 6 bases lay between the germline ends.

CDR3 residues: CASSPGEYEQYF. DNA for the CDR3: TGCGCCAGCAGCCCCGGCGAGTACGAGCAGTACTTC. The chain combines TRBV5-1 with TRBJ2-7; no firm D call. The V and J ends lost 4 bases and 4 bases respectively, with 9 bases between them. This CDR3 is built from 12 residues. Germline V CDR1 and CDR2: SGHRS, YFSETQ. Variable domain in full (rest from reference TRBV5-1 and TRBJ2-7): KAGVTQTPRYLIKTRGQQVTLSCSPISGHRSVSWYQQTPGQGLQFLFEYFSETQRNKGNFPGRFSGRQFSNSRSEMNVSTLELGDSALYLCASSPGEYEQYFGPGTRLTVT.